The 17 T cell receptor beta chains given below trace back to one sample, sequenced in a study of cytomegalovirus exposure and HLA in healthy donors. Assay used: immunoSEQ multiplex PCR; TCRdb lists only in-frame clones, some missing. The sample lists some 90,000 clones; roughly 87% were seen once. Source material: PBMCs. These receptors were obtained from a man between 18 and 29 years old in good health and CMV-seropositive.

The chain carries TRBV19 and TRBJ1-3, with D tentatively TRBD1 (5 bases). V lost 1 base to trimming and J lost 5 bases, with 21 bases between them. From germline, CDR1 is LNHDA and CDR2 SQIVND (reference sequence). The CDR3 loop spans 18 amino acids. For the CDR3, the DNA is TGTGCCAGTAGTATAGGGGCAGGGAATTCGTTCCTGAGAAACACCATATATTTT. Its translation is CASSIGAGNSFLRNTIYF.

This clone occurred once. This rearrangement joins TRBV6-1 to TRBJ2-1, with a tentative D call TRBD1 (5 bases). The CDR3 loop spans 14 amino acids. V was trimmed by 4 bases and J by 4 bases, leaving 11 bases between them. Per the germline V gene, CDR1 is MNHNS and CDR2 is SASEGT. Here the CDR3 reads CASSVAQGYNEQFF. For the CDR3, the DNA is TGTGCCAGCAGTGTGGCGCAGGGATACAATGAGCAGTTCTTC.

This rearrangement joins TRBV13 to TRBJ1-3; 8 bases agree with TRBD1. The germline CDR1 and CDR2 sequences are PRHDT and FYEKMQ (reference sequence). The CDR3 runs to 15 residues. The junction had 6 bases not matched to a gene; V was cut back by 6 bases and J by 2 bases. This CDR3 reads CASRPTGDPGNTIYF. The DNA for the CDR3 is TGTGCCAGCAGACCGACAGGGGACCCTGGAAACACCATATATTTT.

This clone is a singleton in its sample. This chain connects TRBV29-1 to TRBJ2-5, with a possible D match to TRBD1 (6 bases). Trimming removed 6 bases from V and 5 bases from J, with 10 bases in between. Per germline, CDR1 SQVTM and CDR2 ANQGSEA. The CDR3 loop spans 11 amino acids. CDR3 bases: TGCAGCGTCGTAAGGGGGGAGACCCAGTACTTC. This encodes CSVVRGETQYF.

V and J are TRBV27 and TRBJ1-1; no clear D gene. The CDR3 is 14 residues long. The germline V and J ends were trimmed by 0 bases and 5 bases, with 10 bases remaining between them. The V gene's germline CDR1 is MNHEY and CDR2 SMNVEV (reference sequence). CDR3 sequence (DNA): TGTGCCAGCAGTTTATCCCTTGCTAGTACTGAAGCTTTCTTT. Translating it yields CASSLSLASTEAFF.

The V call is TRBV2, the J call TRBJ2-3; 8 bases match TRBD1. The J segment lost 3 bases and the V segment lost 5 bases, leaving 7 bases of the junction unmatched. Germline assignment: CDR1 SNHLY and CDR2 FYNNEI. This CDR3 region has 15 residues. The CDR3 loop is CASSRATGVTDTQYF. The CDR3, as DNA: TGTGCCAGCAGTAGGGCGACAGGGGTGACAGATACGCAGTATTTT.

The chain recombines TRBV5-1 with TRBJ2-7; D is unclear. Per germline, CDR1 SGHRS and CDR2 YFSETQ. The CDR3 is made up of 13 amino acids. The V end was cut by 1 base, the J end by 6 bases, with 11 bases between. The CDR3 DNA reads TGCGCCAGCAGCTTGCGGGTTTCAACCGAGCAGTACTTC. Protein product: CASSLRVSTEQYF.

The chain recombines TRBV11-1 with TRBJ2-1; TRBD2 aligns across 11 bases. The CDR3 is 16 amino acids. Unmatched junction bases numbered 14, after V lost 6 bases and J lost 10 bases. CDR1 SGHAT and CDR2 FQDESV come from the germline V gene (reference sequence). CDR3 protein: CASSYKAGLADPEQFF. CDR3 DNA: TGTGCCAGCAGTTATAAAGCGGGACTAGCGGACCCAGAGCAGTTCTTC. Complete variable domain (other parts from reference TRBV11-1 and TRBJ2-1): EAEVAQSPRYKITEKSQAVAFWCDPISGHATLYWYRQILGQGPELLVQFQDESVVDDSQLPKDRFSAERLKGVDSTLKIQPAELGDSAMYLCASSYKAGLADPEQFFGPGTRLTVL.

A single count supports this clone. The genes are TRBV7-2 and TRBJ2-2; 14 bases agree with TRBD2. CDR1 SGHTA and CDR2 FQGNSA come from the germline V gene. The CDR3 length is 15 residues. V lost 6 bases and J lost 4; bases outside the gene matches: 1. The CDR3 sequence is CASRGLAGATGELFF. DNA of the CDR3: TGTGCCAGCAGGGGACTAGCGGGGGCCACCGGGGAGCTGTTTTTT.

The genes are TRBV5-6 and TRBJ1-6, with 8 bases aligning to TRBD1. Germline lookup yields CDR1 SGHDT and CDR2 YYEEEE. With V trimmed by 2 bases and J by 13 bases, 14 bases remained unmatched. The CDR3 runs to 16 residues. This CDR3 reads CASSLLRTGYIIPLHF. The CDR3 DNA reads TGTGCCAGCAGCTTATTACGGACAGGGTATATCATTCCCCTCCACTTT.

V is TRBV4-3 and J is TRBJ2-1, with TRBD2 matching 12 bases. The length of the CDR3 is 20 residues. Germline V lookup: CDR1 LGHNA, CDR2 YSLEER. The junction had 11 bases not matched to a gene; V was cut back by 1 base and J by 1 base. The CDR3 loop reads CASSQGVRLAGASSYNEQFF. The DNA of the CDR3 is TGCGCCAGCAGCCAAGGGGTTCGACTAGCGGGAGCTTCTTCCTACAATGAGCAGTTCTTC.

This chain uses TRBV19 with TRBJ1-5; D perhaps matches TRBD1 (5 bases). The CDR3 has 16 amino acids. Germline V gives CDR1 LNHDA, CDR2 SQIVND (reference sequence). Trimming pared 2 bases from V and 0 bases from J, leaving 11 bases between. The CDR3 DNA follows: TGTGCCAGTAGTATACCGGGGGTTAATAGCAATCAGCCCCAGCATTTT. This gives the protein CASSIPGVNSNQPQHF.

The chain is built from TRBV7-2 and TRBJ2-5; D is undetermined. This CDR3 has 12 residues. V was shortened by 3 bases and J by 3 bases, with 5 bases between the two germline ends. Germline CDR1 SGHTA, CDR2 FQGNSA. The CDR3 sequence is CASSFPKETQYF. As DNA, the CDR3 is TGTGCCAGCAGCTTCCCCAAAGAGACCCAGTACTTC.

V usage is TRBV18 and J usage is TRBJ2-7; TRBD2 matches 11 bases. J lost 0 bases, V lost 6 bases, and 4 bases had no gene match. The CDR3 is made up of 15 amino acids. CDR1 is KGHSH, CDR2 LQKENI, per germline. CDR3 bases: TGTGCCAGCTCGGTTAGCGGGGGGGCCTCCTACGAGCAGTACTTC. Residues: CASSVSGGASYEQYF.

The chain joins TRBV29-1 to TRBJ1-1; 8 bases are shared with TRBD1. There are 16 residues in the CDR3. Trimming removed 3 bases from V and 0 bases from J; junction bases left unmatched: 9. Germline lookup yields CDR1 SQVTM and CDR2 ANQGSEA. CDR3 in DNA: TGCAGCGTTGATGGGTACAGGGGGTATCTGAACACTGAAGCTTTCTTT. This translates into CSVDGYRGYLNTEAFF.

The chain combines TRBV15 with TRBJ2-1, with D possibly TRBD2 on 6 matching bases. V lost 3 bases to trimming and J lost 3 bases, with 9 bases between them. The CDR3 is 14 residues long. Germline loops: CDR1 LNHNV, CDR2 YYDKDF (reference sequence). The CDR3 sequence: CATSSGSSYNEQFF. DNA of the CDR3: TGTGCCACCAGCAGCGGGAGTAGCTACAATGAGCAGTTCTTC.

In this sample, this clone turned up once. The chain combines TRBV4-2 with TRBJ2-3; D possibly corresponds to TRBD1 (6 bases). Per germline, CDR1 LGHNA and CDR2 YNFKEQ. V lost 4 bases and J lost 4, with 18 bases in between. The CDR3 is 16 amino acids. The CDR3 spells CASSPGLGAQADTQYF. CDR3 bases: TGTGCCAGCAGCCCGGGGCTGGGGGCCCAGGCAGATACGCAGTATTTT.